This T cell receptor beta chain was obtained from a study of regulatory T cells in long-lasting Graves disease. This clonotype has at least ten counts. Stated time point: newly diagnosed GD, antithyroid drugs for less than 3 months. The TCR library was prepared using RNA isolated from PBMCs. Through Arm-PCR of CDR3 regions and iRepertoire HTBI primers, TCR beta libraries were built. TCRdb re-called the multiplex PCR reads with MiXCR, one entry per CDR3 protein. Among hundreds of thousands of distinct CDR3 sequences listed, over 15% were seen once. V was shortened by 5 bases and J by 5 bases, with 9 bases between the two germline ends. Germline V gene data show CDR1 as MDHEN and CDR2 as SYDVKM. This CDR3 has 12 residues. These sequences were also reported in another study, on T cells in Graves' hyperthyroidism and ophthalmopathy.

The chain carries TRBV28 and TRBJ1-2, with a tentative D call TRBD1 (5 bases). Sequencing was performed on peripheral blood mononuclear cells (PBMCs), taken at new diagnosis, from a patient treated with antithyroid drugs. This sequence originates from a man aged 35-49 years with Graves disease. CDR3 bases: TGTGCCAGCAGTCTACGACAGTATGGCTACACCTTC. Its translation: CASSLRQYGYTF.